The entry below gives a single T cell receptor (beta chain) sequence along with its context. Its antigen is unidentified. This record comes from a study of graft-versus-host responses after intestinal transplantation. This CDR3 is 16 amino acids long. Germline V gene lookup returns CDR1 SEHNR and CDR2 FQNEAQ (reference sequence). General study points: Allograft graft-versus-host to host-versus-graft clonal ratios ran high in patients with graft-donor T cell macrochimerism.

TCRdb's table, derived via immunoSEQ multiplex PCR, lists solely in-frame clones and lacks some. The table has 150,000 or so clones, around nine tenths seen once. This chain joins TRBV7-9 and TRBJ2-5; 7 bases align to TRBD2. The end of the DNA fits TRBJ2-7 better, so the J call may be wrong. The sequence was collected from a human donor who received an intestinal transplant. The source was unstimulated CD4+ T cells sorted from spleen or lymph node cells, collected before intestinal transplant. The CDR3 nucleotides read TGTGCCAGCAGCCCATTAGGGAGGGAGGGATATTACGAGCAGTACTTC. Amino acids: CASSPLGREGYYEQYF.